Listed here is a single T cell receptor (beta chain). The sample belongs to a study of blood T cell repertoires in COVID-19. Study-wide background: The United States, Italy and Spain provided the acute and convalescent COVID-19 samples. In each case, the material was cDNA or gDNA derived from T cells, B-cell-depleted T cells, or PBMCs.

CDR1 is SNHLY and CDR2 is FYNNEI in the germline V gene. The CDR3 loop spans 14 amino acids. With 7 bases clipped from V and 2 bases from J, the junction kept 6 bases outside the gene matches. As processed by the authors: The authors estimated nucleated cell counts from reference gene primer amplification. TCRdb keeps only in-frame clones here, not all; method: immunoSEQ multiplex PCR. V, J and clone size derive from that table, while D and trimming were established from the DNA sequence. The data hold under 85,000 clones, with more than 60% observed a single time. The gene calls are TRBV2 and TRBJ2-3, with 7 bases fitting TRBD2. The receptor was isolated from a woman of 80 years or more with active or convalescent COVID-19. The sequencing input was peripheral blood. Here the CDR3 reads CASKRGGVTDTQYF. CDR3 in DNA: TGTGCCAGCAAGCGTGGGGGGGTCACAGATACGCAGTATTTT.